What follows are 29 T cell receptor beta chains derived from one specimen sequenced in a study of T cells in Graves' hyperthyroidism and ophthalmopathy (dated by TCRdb to about 2019). Library preparation employed multiplex PCR. The data were produced on an Illumina HiSeq 2000. The TCR beta CDR3 regions were amplified from RNA transcripts. The first round of RT-PCR for the TCR CDR3 was performed with the HTBI primer set and the Qiagen OneStep RT-PCR kit. The raw public data were reprocessed by TCRdb itself: fastp quality trimming at Q25, MiXCR clonotype calling, in-frame beta chains only. Identical CDR3 protein sequences are pooled into one entry, listed with their most common genes and DNA. This sample gives some 570,000 distinct CDR3 sequences in total; about 14% of them show up just once. Roughly 7% of the sample is in the top ten clones. The sample comprised blood. Every receptor here comes from a woman in her late teens or twenties with Graves' ophthalmopathy.

This clonotype was detected many times. The rearrangement uses TRBV6-2 or TRBV6-3 and TRBJ2-3, with D perhaps being TRBD1 or TRBD2 (5 bases each). The CDR3 runs 16 residues. V lost 2 bases and J 4 bases, leaving 16 bases between the germline ends. Germline loops: CDR1 MNHEY, CDR2 SVGEGT. The DNA of the CDR3 is TGTGCCAGCAGTTACCCTCCTAGGGACCTGGCAGATACGCAGTATTTT. Amino acid sequence: CASSYPPRDLADTQYF.

This clonotype was seen only a few times. It may be a read error: a sequence one base away is much more abundant. J is TRBJ1-1 and V is TRBV20-1; possibly TRBD1 for D (6 bases). From germline, CDR1 is DFQATT and CDR2 SNEGSKA (reference sequence). This CDR3 has 14 residues. The CDR3 is CSAQGGAANAEAFF. The CDR3 DNA follows: TGCAGTGCTCAAGGGGGAGCGGCGAACGCTGAAGCTTTCTTT.

This clonotype was observed at least ten times. The V and J genes are TRBV12-3 or TRBV12-4 and TRBJ2-7; 8 positions match TRBD1. V was pared by 5 bases and J by 0 bases, with 9 bases of the junction left unmatched. The CDR3 is made up of 16 amino acids. The CDR3 DNA reads TGTGCCAGCAGTCCCTCGGTCGGACAGGGCTCCTACGAGCAGTACTTC. Amino acid sequence: CASSPSVGQGSYEQYF.

This clonotype occurred many times. This chain uses TRBV11-2 with TRBJ2-1; D gene ambiguous. In germline, CDR1 is SGHAT, CDR2 FQNNGV. CDR3 length equals 16 residues. With 6 bases removed from V and 2 bases from J, the gap between germline ends came to 17 bases. The CDR3 protein is CASRPPFRRPYNEQFF. CDR3 in DNA: TGTGCCAGCAGGCCCCCCTTCCGGCGACCCTACAATGAGCAGTTCTTC.

This clonotype was observed a handful of times. The V and J genes are TRBV7-6 and TRBJ2-7; the D call may be TRBD1 or TRBD2 (5 bases each). Deletions cut 6 bases from V and 0 bases from J, with 12 bases between. The CDR3 is 14 amino acids. Germline assignment: CDR1 SGHVS and CDR2 FNYEAQ. CDR3 DNA sequence: TGTGCCAGCAGTCGGGACCCGAGCTCCTACGAGCAGTACTTC. Its protein is CASSRDPSSYEQYF.

This clonotype was detected many times. The V gene is TRBV7-9, the J gene TRBJ1-1, with no clear D. This CDR3 has 12 residues. Germline CDR1 is SEHNR and CDR2 is FQNEAQ (reference sequence). Trimming pared 7 bases from V and 1 base from J, leaving 7 bases between. CDR3 nucleotide sequence: TGTGCCAGCAACCTGGGGAACACTGAAGCTTTCTTT. Its translation is CASNLGNTEAFF. Looking up the rest from reference TRBV7-9 and TRBJ1-1 gives the full variable domain: DTGVSQNPRHKITKRGQNVTFRCDPISEHNRLYWYRQTLGQGPEFLTYFQNEAQLEKSRLLSDRFSAERPKGSFSTLEIQRTEQGDSAMYLCASNLGNTEAFFGQGTRLTVV.

This chain joins TRBV7-8 and TRBJ2-1, with 8 bases aligning to TRBD2. CDR1 and CDR2 (germline): SGHVS, FQNEAQ. J gave up 0 bases and V 3 bases, and 7 bases lay outside the gene matches. The CDR3 consists of 17 residues. CDR3 sequence: CASSLAGGGGSYNEQFF. DNA of the CDR3: TGTGCCAGCAGCTTGGCGGGAGGAGGTGGCTCCTACAATGAGCAGTTCTTC.

In its sample, this clonotype was seen many times. J is TRBJ2-7 and V is TRBV6-1; the match to TRBD2 covers 10 bases. Germline loops: CDR1 MNHNS, CDR2 SASEGT. The ends lost 11 bases at V and 0 bases at J; junction bases unmatched: 7. CDR3 length equals 14 residues. CDR3 bases: TGTGCCTGCGGCGTAGCGGGGGGCTCCTACGAGCAGTACTTC. Amino acid sequence: CACGVAGGSYEQYF.

Many counts were recorded for this clonotype. This chain links TRBV7-8 with TRBJ1-3; 9 bases fit TRBD1. CDR3 size: 16 residues. Germline CDR1 and CDR2: SGHVS and FQNEAQ. Losses at the gene ends were 5 bases for V and 1 base for J; bases not matched to a gene: 6. Here the CDR3 reads CASSRDRVNSGNTIYF. CDR3 DNA sequence: TGTGCCAGCAGCCGGGACAGGGTCAATTCTGGAAACACCATATATTTT. Supplemented by reference TRBV7-8 and TRBJ1-3, the full variable domain reads GAGVSQSPRYKVAKRGQDVALRCDPISGHVSLFWYQQALGQGPEFLTYFQNEAQLDKSGLPSDRFFAERPEGSVSTLKIQRTQQEDSAVYLCASSRDRVNSGNTIYFGEGSWLTVV.

This clonotype was found many times. V gene TRBV28 combines with J gene TRBJ2-1; possibly TRBD1 for D (6 bases). V dropped 3 bases and J dropped 6 bases, with 15 bases sitting between them. Per germline, CDR1 MDHEN and CDR2 SYDVKM. The CDR3 loop spans 15 amino acids. CDR3 in amino acids: CASSFNREVFNEQFF. CDR3 in DNA: TGTGCCAGCAGTTTCAACAGGGAAGTTTTCAATGAGCAGTTCTTC.

The J gene is TRBJ2-4, the V gene TRBV19, with D uncertain. Trimming took off 5 bases at V and 1 base at J, with 15 bases between the two ends. The germline gives CDR1 LNHDA, CDR2 SQIVND (reference sequence). This CDR3 contains 16 residues. DNA of the CDR3: TGTGCCAGTAGTCCAAACCCGTACGGGGCCAAAAACATTCAGTACTTC. It codes for CASSPNPYGAKNIQYF.

This clonotype occurred a few times. V and J are TRBV2 and TRBJ1-6; TRBD1 might be the D (5 bases). This CDR3 comprises 15 residues. V was clipped by 6 bases and J by 0 bases, with 9 bases between them. The germline CDR1 and CDR2 sequences are SNHLY and FYNNEI. The CDR3 protein is CASRADNSYNSPLHF. The CDR3 coding sequence is TGTGCCAGCAGGGCGGACAACTCCTATAATTCACCCCTCCACTTT. The variable domain in full, with the rest retrieved from reference TRBV2 and TRBJ1-6, is EPEVTQTPSHQVTQMGQEVILRCVPISNHLYFYWYRQILGQKVEFLVSFYNNEISEKSEIFDDQFSVERPDGSNFTLKIRSTKLEDSAMYFCASRADNSYNSPLHFGNGTRLTVT.

This chain links TRBV6-2 or TRBV6-3 with TRBJ2-7; a possible D gene is TRBD2 (5 bases). The germline V gene has CDR1 MNHEY and CDR2 SVGEGT. V was shortened by 2 bases and J by 2 bases, with 7 bases between the two germline ends. This CDR3 is built from 13 residues. The CDR3 is CASSYAGAYEQYF. Here the CDR3 DNA reads TGTGCCAGCAGTTACGCGGGCGCCTACGAGCAGTACTTC.

Regarding this clonotype: Mismatch with germline at one junction end may stem from a read error. The rearrangement uses TRBV7-3 and TRBJ1-4, with 8 bases lining up with TRBD1. The CDR3 consists of 13 residues. CDR1 SGHTA and CDR2 FQGTGA come from the germline V gene. The CDR3, as DNA: TGTGCCAGCAGCCAGGGGGCGGGGGAAAGACTGTTTTTT. It codes for CASSQGAGERLFF.

There are many counts of this clonotype. V and J are TRBV27 and TRBJ1-5; possible D gene TRBD1, 5 bases. This CDR3 comprises 20 residues. The V gene lost 4 bases and the J gene lost 0 bases, with 25 bases spanning the gap. Germline CDR1 and CDR2: MNHEY and SMNVEV (reference sequence). CDR3 in amino acids: CASSSDKARTPEVSNQPQHF. In nucleotides, the CDR3 is TGTGCCAGCAGTTCGGACAAAGCTAGGACCCCGGAGGTTAGCAATCAGCCCCAGCATTTT.

This clonotype was seen once. J is TRBJ1-2 and V is TRBV19; 7 nucleotides line up with TRBD1. The V gene end was trimmed by 5 bases and the J gene end by 4 bases; junction bases not matched to a gene: 7. CDR3 length equals 14 residues. CDR1 and CDR2 from the germline V gene are LNHDA and SQIVND (reference sequence). CDR3 residues: CASSPAPGGYGYTF. For the CDR3, the DNA is TGTGCCAGTAGTCCAGCCCCAGGGGGCTATGGCTACACCTTC.

Only a few counts were recorded for this clonotype. V gene TRBV7-3 combines with J gene TRBJ2-1; 14 bases are shared with TRBD2. J gave up 4 bases and V 1 base, and 6 bases lay outside the gene matches. Germline loops: CDR1 SGHTA, CDR2 FQGTGA. CDR3 length equals 18 residues. The CDR3, as DNA: TGTGCCAGCAGCTTAATGACTAGCGGGAGGGCCTCGTACAATGAGCAGTTCTTC. Protein product: CASSLMTSGRASYNEQFF.

This chain joins TRBV7-9 and TRBJ2-2; D is unclear. The germline CDR1 and CDR2 sequences are SEHNR and FQNEAQ (reference sequence). V was shortened by 5 bases and J by 4 bases, with 14 bases between the two germline ends. The CDR3 has 15 amino acids. This chain's CDR3 is CASSLGEIFTGELFF. CDR3 in DNA: TGTGCCAGCAGCCTCGGAGAAATTTTCACCGGGGAGCTGTTTTTT.

The chain recombines TRBV19 with TRBJ2-5, with TRBD2 matching over 10 bases. J gave up 2 bases and V 6 bases, and 12 bases lay outside the gene matches. CDR1 is LNHDA and CDR2 is SQIVND in the germline V gene (reference sequence). This CDR3 has 17 residues. DNA of the CDR3: TGTGCCAGTAGGAGCCGAGGACTAGCGGAAATACAAGAGACCCAGTACTTC. This translates into CASRSRGLAEIQETQYF.

This clonotype was recorded at least ten times. The chain combines TRBV12-3 or TRBV12-4 with TRBJ2-1; D unclear. The CDR3 sequence is 15 residues long. Trimming left V 3 bases short and J 3 bases short, with 12 bases between. CDR3 residues: CASSFGSPIYNEQFF. CDR3 nucleotides: TGTGCCAGCAGTTTCGGCAGCCCGATCTACAATGAGCAGTTCTTC.

This clonotype was seen many times. The chain employs TRBV30 and TRBJ1-4, with D tentatively TRBD1 (5 bases). This CDR3 has 13 amino acids. Germline V CDR1 and CDR2: GTSNPN, SVGIG (reference sequence). V lost 7 bases and J 6 bases, leaving 15 bases between the germline ends. CDR3 DNA: TGTGCCTACCTCCCGGGACGGCATGAAAAACTGTTTTTT. It translates to CAYLPGRHEKLFF.

The chain recombines TRBV19 with TRBJ2-2; TRBD1 matches 7 bases. V dropped 2 bases and J dropped 5; count of bases not matched to a gene: 2. This CDR3 comprises 14 residues. CDR1 is LNHDA, CDR2 SQIVND, per germline (reference sequence). CDR3 sequence: CASSIQGDTGELFF. In DNA form, the CDR3 reads TGTGCCAGTAGTATACAGGGGGATACCGGGGAGCTGTTTTTT. Drawing the rest from reference TRBV19 and TRBJ2-2, the complete variable domain is DGGITQSPKYLFRKEGQNVTLSCEQNLNHDAMYWYRQDPGQGLRLIYYSQIVNDFQKGDIAEGYSVSREKKESFPLTVTSAQKNPTAFYLCASSIQGDTGELFFGEGSRLTVL.

This clonotype was recorded at least ten times. V usage is TRBV6-7 and J usage is TRBJ1-1, with D possibly matching TRBD1 (6 bases). TRBV6-7 belongs to the ORF category, with a function that is uncertain. Trimming took 2 bases from V and 7 from J, leaving 23 bases between them. This CDR3 region has 17 residues. The CDR3 nucleotides read TGTGCCAGCAGTTACCTACCCCGTATGACAGGCTGTATTGAAGCTTTCTTT. Protein product: CASSYLPRMTGCIEAFF.

This clonotype occurred a few times. The chain combines TRBV19 with TRBJ1-4; a possible D gene is TRBD1 (5 bases). Trimming cost V 3 bases and J 4 bases, with 9 bases left between them. The CDR3 contains 14 residues. CDR1 and CDR2 from the germline V gene are LNHDA and SQIVND (reference sequence). The CDR3 DNA follows: TGTGCCAGTAGTATCCGGGACGGTAATGAAAAACTGTTTTTT. Protein: CASSIRDGNEKLFF. The whole variable domain, filled in from reference TRBV19 and TRBJ1-4, reads DGGITQSPKYLFRKEGQNVTLSCEQNLNHDAMYWYRQDPGQGLRLIYYSQIVNDFQKGDIAEGYSVSREKKESFPLTVTSAQKNPTAFYLCASSIRDGNEKLFFGSGTQLSVL.

This clonotype showed up just a few times. The chain joins TRBV3-1 to TRBJ2-5; the match to TRBD2 covers 8 bases. J was trimmed by 4 bases and V by 4 bases; bases with no gene match: 14. The germline gives CDR1 LGHDT, CDR2 YNNKEL (reference sequence). The length of the CDR3 is 17 residues. CDR3 in amino acids: CASSLRRGAGGSETQYF. Here the CDR3 DNA reads TGTGCCAGCAGCCTCAGGCGGGGGGCGGGAGGCTCAGAGACCCAGTACTTC.

This clonotype came up a few times. The chain couples TRBV15 to TRBJ2-5, with a possible D match to TRBD2 (6 bases). CDR1 is LNHNV and CDR2 is YYDKDF in the germline V gene (reference sequence). The CDR3 sequence is 17 residues long. Trimming left V 0 bases short and J 9 bases short, with 23 bases between. The CDR3 nucleotides are TGTGCCACCAGCAGAGATGGGGGGACTGGGTTTAAAAAGGCCCAGTACTTC. It encodes CATSRDGGTGFKKAQYF.

This clonotype appeared many times. This sequence joins TRBV7-2 and TRBJ2-3; D gene ambiguous. The CDR3 spans 16 residues. The germline V gene has CDR1 SGHTA and CDR2 FQGNSA. Trimming pared 5 bases from V and 0 bases from J, leaving 15 bases between. The CDR3 DNA is TGTGCCAGCAGCCCGATATCCGGTCTCAGCACAGATACGCAGTATTTT. Protein product: CASSPISGLSTDTQYF.

This clonotype showed up many times. The rearrangement links TRBV12-3 or TRBV12-4 to TRBJ1-1; unclear D gene. V lost 6 bases and J lost 4, with 21 bases in between. The CDR3 sequence is 16 residues long. The CDR3 coding sequence is TGTGCCAGCAGAGTAAACGTCGGGAGTACGGGCACTGAAGCTTTCTTT. Amino acid sequence: CASRVNVGSTGTEAFF.

This clonotype has ten or more counts. J is TRBJ2-1 and V is TRBV7-9; no clear D. Germline lookup yields CDR1 SEHNR and CDR2 FQNEAQ (reference sequence). V lost 3 bases and J lost 7, with 10 bases in between. The CDR3 has 13 amino acids. In DNA, the CDR3 is TGTGCCAGCAGCTTCCCCCGTAGGAATGAGCAGTTCTTC. It yields the protein CASSFPRRNEQFF.